The sequence of this TCR beta chain was determined in a study of T cell responses to AZD1222 COVID-19 vaccine. Whether given at about 4 or about 12 weeks, second doses were pooled. V shed 7 bases and J 13 bases; nucleotides not matched to a gene: 7. The CDR3 runs 11 residues. The germline CDR1 and CDR2 sequences are LNHDA and SQIVND (reference sequence). Assay: immunoSEQ multiplex PCR; the TCRdb copy retains only in-frame clones and omits some. The table has some 150,000 clones, over 80% seen once; the top ten hold about a tenth. The TCR was taken from an adult who received the AZD1222 COVID-19 vaccine. Sample: peripheral blood, taken 28 days after the second AZD1222 dose. The J gene is TRBJ1-2, the V gene TRBV19; 9 bases match TRBD1. CDR3 bases: TGTGCCAGTACCCCGGGGACAGGGTTCACCTTC. Its translation: CASTPGTGFTF.